These 27 T cell receptor beta chains originate from one sample sequenced in a study of blood T cell repertoires in COVID-19. The data were produced by immunoSEQ multiplex PCR, yet TCRdb's version contains in-frame clones alone and is incomplete. The table has about 140,000 clones, around 80% seen once; the top ten hold about 1.9%. Input material: peripheral blood. The receptors shown here come from a woman in her sixties with acute or convalescent COVID-19.

This chain links TRBV6-5 with TRBJ2-2; D is undetermined. Trimming cost V 10 bases and J 0 bases, with 9 bases left between them. Germline CDR1 is MNHEY and CDR2 is SVGAGI. The CDR3 is 13 residues long. The CDR3 protein is CAIHDTNTGELFF. CDR3 nucleotide sequence: TGTGCCATACACGACACGAACACCGGGGAGCTGTTTTTT.

CDR3: CASSELGSVQAFF. The DNA of the CDR3 is TGTGCCAGCAGTGAATTAGGGAGTGTCCAAGCTTTCTTT. The chain links TRBV6-1 to TRBJ1-1; D ambiguous. The germline V and J ends were trimmed by 2 bases and 9 bases, with 13 bases remaining between them. Germline V gene sequence: CDR1 MNHNS, CDR2 SASEGT. CDR3 size: 13 residues.

Regarding this clone: Other DNA sequences in this sample translate to the same CDR3. The genes are TRBV19 and TRBJ1-5, with 7 bases that match TRBD1. CDR1 LNHDA and CDR2 SQIVND come from the germline V gene (reference sequence). This CDR3 region has 18 residues. Losses at the gene ends were 4 bases for V and 2 bases for J; bases not matched to a gene: 14. The CDR3: CASSTHSRGAKGNQPQHF. CDR3 sequence (DNA): TGTGCCAGTAGTACTCACTCCAGGGGGGCGAAGGGCAATCAGCCCCAGCATTTT.

The chain employs TRBV4-2 and TRBJ2-1, with D maybe TRBD2 (6 bases). Germline loops: CDR1 LGHNA, CDR2 YNFKEQ. The CDR3 sequence is 11 residues long. V was trimmed by 8 bases and J by 15 bases, leaving 17 bases between them. The CDR3, as DNA: TGTGCCAGCGGGAACGCGGGATTAACGTTCTTC. Protein product: CASGNAGLTFF.

The chain couples TRBV7-8 to TRBJ1-6; 7 bases fit TRBD1. CDR1 is SGHVS, CDR2 FQNEAQ, per germline. The V segment lost 2 bases and the J segment 3 bases; nucleotides outside the gene matches: 1. The CDR3 is made up of 15 amino acids. CDR3 protein: CASSLQGDYNSPLHF. CDR3 DNA: TGTGCCAGCAGCTTACAGGGGGACTATAATTCACCCCTCCACTTT. The entire variable domain, with the rest obtained from reference TRBV7-8 and TRBJ1-6, is as follows: GAGVSQSPRYKVAKRGQDVALRCDPISGHVSLFWYQQALGQGPEFLTYFQNEAQLDKSGLPSDRFFAERPEGSVSTLKIQRTQQEDSAVYLCASSLQGDYNSPLHFGNGTRLTVT.

This clone was seen once. The chain is built from TRBV7-8 and TRBJ1-2; 7 nucleotides align to TRBD1. After removal of 5 bases from V and 4 bases from J, the junction contained 16 bases not matched to a gene. The V gene's germline CDR1 is SGHVS and CDR2 FQNEAQ. The CDR3 has 17 residues. CDR3 residues: CASSAWTGPMRGYGYTF. CDR3 DNA sequence: TGTGCCAGCAGCGCCTGGACAGGACCTATGAGGGGCTATGGCTACACCTTC.

The chain combines TRBV28 with TRBJ1-4; 9 bases are a match to TRBD1. CDR1 is MDHEN, CDR2 SYDVKM, per germline. There are 15 residues in the CDR3. V dropped 6 bases and J dropped 8; count of bases not matched to a gene: 10. The CDR3 here is CASSVVQGAGEKLFF. CDR3 nucleotide sequence: TGTGCCAGCAGCGTCGTACAGGGGGCAGGGGAAAAACTGTTTTTT.

The chain uses TRBV28 and TRBJ1-2; a weak D match, TRBD1 (5 bases). Germline V gene data show CDR1 as MDHEN and CDR2 as SYDVKM. V was shortened by 4 bases and J by 4 bases, with 10 bases between the two germline ends. The CDR3 has 13 amino acids. Here the CDR3 reads CASSSRGPYGYTF. CDR3 nucleotides: TGTGCCAGCAGTTCGCGGGGCCCCTATGGCTACACCTTC.

The chain combines TRBV3-1 (or the pseudogene TRBV3-2) with TRBJ1-4, with D possibly being TRBD1 (5 bases). V was trimmed by 0 bases and J by 3 bases, leaving 8 bases between them. This CDR3 is 15 amino acids long. Looked up from germline, CDR1 is LGHDT and CDR2 is YNNKEL (reference sequence). CDR3: CASSQEKGPNEKLFF. The CDR3 DNA reads TGTGCCAGCAGCCAAGAGAAGGGGCCTAATGAAAAACTGTTTTTT.

J is TRBJ1-5 and V is TRBV6-1, with D unresolved. V was shortened by 0 bases and J by 4 bases, with 10 bases between the two germline ends. This CDR3 spans 15 amino acids. Germline values: CDR1 MNHNS, CDR2 SASEGT. For the CDR3, the DNA is TGTGCCAGCAGTGAAGCGGGCAGTCCTAATCAGCCCCAGCATTTT. It codes for CASSEAGSPNQPQHF.

The gene calls are TRBV9 and TRBJ2-5, with TRBD2 identical over 8 bases. Losses at the gene ends were 3 bases for V and 4 bases for J; bases not matched to a gene: 8. Germline V gene lookup returns CDR1 SGDLS and CDR2 YYNGEE. This CDR3 is 15 amino acids long. CDR3 sequence (DNA): TGTGCCAGCAGCGGATCAGCGGGAGTAAGAGAGACCCAGTACTTC. This translates into CASSGSAGVRETQYF.

V and J are TRBV28 and TRBJ1-6, with 9 bases aligning to TRBD1. V shed 6 bases and J 7 bases; nucleotides not matched to a gene: 19. Germline CDR1 and CDR2: MDHEN and SYDVKM. This CDR3 is 19 amino acids long. In nucleotides, the CDR3 is TGTGCCAGCAGCCCTTTCATAGCCGGGACAGGGTTATTCAATTCACCCCTCCACTTT. This gives the protein CASSPFIAGTGLFNSPLHF.

The chain couples TRBV6-5 to TRBJ1-3, with TRBD1 matching over 9 bases. CDR1 MNHEY and CDR2 SVGAGI come from the germline V gene. The CDR3 spans 15 residues. With V trimmed by 6 bases and J by 0 bases, 3 bases remained unmatched. This CDR3 reads CASRRQGVSGNTIYF. For the CDR3, the DNA is TGTGCCAGCAGGCGACAGGGGGTCTCTGGAAACACCATATATTTT.

V and J are TRBV7-8 and TRBJ1-2; D possibly corresponds to TRBD1 (5 bases). Germline CDR1 SGHVS, CDR2 FQNEAQ. Trimming shortened V by 6 bases and J by 4 bases, and 15 bases separated the two germline ends. The CDR3 contains 14 residues. Here the CDR3 DNA reads TGTGCCAGCAGACCCCTCGGGCAGGGCTATGGCTACACCTTC. Residues: CASRPLGQGYGYTF.

V and J are TRBV4-1 and TRBJ2-1, with D possibly TRBD2 on 7 matching bases. Per the germline V gene, CDR1 is MGHRA and CDR2 is YSYEKL. The CDR3 runs to 16 residues. V dropped 0 bases and J dropped 2 bases, with 11 bases sitting between them. This CDR3 is CASSQEGGRAYNEQFF. Written as DNA, the CDR3 is TGCGCCAGCAGCCAAGAAGGGGGGAGGGCCTACAATGAGCAGTTCTTC.

V is TRBV7-9 and J is TRBJ2-1; maybe TRBD2 (6 bases). The germline gives CDR1 SEHNR, CDR2 FQNEAQ (reference sequence). The CDR3 extends over 17 amino acids. V was clipped by 0 bases and J by 4 bases, with 16 bases between them. CDR3 in amino acids: CASSLALAVLIYNEQFF. The CDR3 coding sequence is TGTGCCAGCAGCTTAGCGTTAGCGGTATTAATTTACAATGAGCAGTTCTTC.

This chain links TRBV7-8 with TRBJ1-5; D might be TRBD1 (5 bases). The V end lost 5 bases, the J end lost 3 bases, and 23 bases lay between the germline ends. Germline V gene data show CDR1 as SGHVS and CDR2 as FQNEAQ. The CDR3 is 18 residues long. The CDR3 loop reads CASSLFDVGGWDNQPQHF. The CDR3 DNA reads TGTGCCAGCAGCCTCTTCGATGTCGGGGGGTGGGACAATCAGCCCCAGCATTTT.

This clone was detected once. This chain links TRBV3-1 (or the pseudogene TRBV3-2) with TRBJ2-1, with D possibly being TRBD2 (6 bases). Germline V CDR1 and CDR2: LGHDT, YNNKEL (reference sequence). This CDR3 contains 14 residues. V was clipped by 2 bases and J by 7 bases, with 12 bases between them. CDR3 in DNA: TGTGCCAGCAGCCAATTGCACGGGAGTAATGAGCAGTTCTTC. This sequence encodes CASSQLHGSNEQFF.

CDR3 DNA: TGTGCCAGCAGTTACACCTCGACAGGAAACAATCAGCCCCAGCATTTT. Its translation is CASSYTSTGNNQPQHF. The V gene is TRBV6-6, the J gene TRBJ1-5, with a possible D match to TRBD1 (6 bases). In germline, CDR1 is MNHNY, CDR2 SVGAGI (reference sequence). V was pared by 2 bases and J by 3 bases, with 14 bases between. The CDR3 runs to 16 residues.

This chain uses TRBV7-9 with TRBJ2-1; the match to TRBD2 covers 11 bases. Per germline, CDR1 SEHNR and CDR2 FQNEAQ (reference sequence). The CDR3 contains 14 residues. V was pared by 7 bases and J by 8 bases, with 7 bases of the junction left unmatched. CDR3 residues: CASTTSGSIDEQFF. The CDR3 DNA follows: TGTGCCAGCACTACTAGCGGGAGTATTGATGAGCAGTTCTTC.

The chain employs TRBV6-5 and TRBJ1-1; D call uncertain. This CDR3 spans 16 amino acids. Germline CDR1 and CDR2: MNHEY and SVGAGI. V was cut by 2 bases and J by 0 bases, with 13 bases left in between. The CDR3 DNA is TGTGCCAGCAGTTACCTGGCCCGCGGCATGAACACTGAAGCTTTCTTT. The encoded protein is CASSYLARGMNTEAFF.

The rearrangement joins TRBV25-1 to TRBJ1-2; 7 bases are a match to TRBD1. CDR1 is MGHDK, CDR2 SYGVNS, per germline. The CDR3 is 11 amino acids. The V and J ends lost 8 bases and 6 bases, in that order; junction bases with no gene match: 3. CDR3 sequence: CASSQGHGYTF. DNA of the CDR3: TGTGCCAGCTCACAGGGGCATGGCTACACCTTC.

The chain uses TRBV5-1 and TRBJ1-6; the match to TRBD1 covers 9 bases. The CDR3 runs to 16 residues. Germline loops: CDR1 SGHRS, CDR2 YFSETQ. V lost 1 base, J lost 8 bases, and 7 bases stayed unmatched. The CDR3 protein is CASSLSGTGSYSPLHF. In DNA, the CDR3 is TGCGCCAGCAGCTTGTCCGGGACAGGGTCTTATTCACCCCTCCACTTT.

This clone was detected only once. The chain has TRBV5-4 and TRBJ2-7; 8 bases line up with TRBD2. J gave up 7 bases and V 3 bases, and 3 bases lay outside the gene matches. There are 12 residues in the CDR3. Germline values: CDR1 SGHNT, CDR2 YYREEE (reference sequence). For the CDR3, the DNA is TGTGCCAGCAGCTCGGGACTAGTAGAGCAGTACTTC. Encoded protein: CASSSGLVEQYF.

V is TRBV27 and J is TRBJ1-5; possibly TRBD1 for D (5 bases). There are 16 residues in the CDR3. The germline V gene has CDR1 MNHEY and CDR2 SMNVEV (reference sequence). Trimming took 2 bases from V and 2 from J, leaving 13 bases between them. This chain's CDR3 is CASSLEGVLGNQPQHF. DNA of the CDR3: TGTGCCAGCAGTTTAGAAGGGGTCTTGGGCAATCAGCCCCAGCATTTT.

The chain recombines TRBV5-1 with TRBJ1-5, with D perhaps TRBD1 (6 bases). The CDR3 runs to 16 residues. Trimming removed 0 bases at V and 2 bases at J, with 12 bases between. The germline V gene has CDR1 SGHRS and CDR2 YFSETQ. The CDR3 region has the DNA TGCGCCAGCAGCTTGGATGGACAGTCGGGCAATCAGCCCCAGCATTTT. It yields the protein CASSLDGQSGNQPQHF.

The chain links TRBV4-1 to TRBJ2-2, with 9 bases fitting TRBD2. Germline V gene data show CDR1 as MGHRA and CDR2 as YSYEKL. The ends lost 0 bases at V and 0 bases at J; junction bases unmatched: 2. This CDR3 is built from 17 residues. As DNA, the CDR3 is TGCGCCAGCAGCCAAGAACTAGCGGGTACGAACACCGGGGAGCTGTTTTTT. It translates to CASSQELAGTNTGELFF.